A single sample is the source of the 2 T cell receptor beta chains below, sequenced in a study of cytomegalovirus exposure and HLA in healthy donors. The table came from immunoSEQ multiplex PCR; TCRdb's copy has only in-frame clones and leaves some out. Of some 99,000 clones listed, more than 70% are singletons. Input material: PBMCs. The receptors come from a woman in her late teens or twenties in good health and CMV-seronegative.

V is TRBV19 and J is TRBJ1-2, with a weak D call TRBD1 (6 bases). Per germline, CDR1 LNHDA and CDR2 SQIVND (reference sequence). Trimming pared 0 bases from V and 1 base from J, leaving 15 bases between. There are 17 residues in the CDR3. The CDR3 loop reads CASSIDGTLLHNYGYTF. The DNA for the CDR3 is TGTGCCAGTAGTATAGATGGGACACTCCTCCATAACTATGGCTACACCTTC. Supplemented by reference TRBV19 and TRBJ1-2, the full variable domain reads DGGITQSPKYLFRKEGQNVTLSCEQNLNHDAMYWYRQDPGQGLRLIYYSQIVNDFQKGDIAEGYSVSREKKESFPLTVTSAQKNPTAFYLCASSIDGTLLHNYGYTFGSGTRLTVV.

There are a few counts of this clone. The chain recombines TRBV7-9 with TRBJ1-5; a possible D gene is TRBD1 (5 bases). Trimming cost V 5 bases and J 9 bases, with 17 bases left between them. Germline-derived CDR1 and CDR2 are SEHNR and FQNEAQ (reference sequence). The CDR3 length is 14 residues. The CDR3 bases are TGTGCCAGCAGCCAAGACAGTGCGCTAAGGCCCCAGCATTTT. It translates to CASSQDSALRPQHF.